A single sample is the source of the 28 T cell receptor beta chains below, sequenced in a study of cytomegalovirus exposure and HLA in healthy donors. Primers: 60 Vbeta forward and 13 Jbeta reverse. The assay was immunoSEQ multiplex PCR, and TCRdb's table has in-frame clones only and misses some. Of some 120,000 clones in the sample, 75% are singletons; the top ten hold 2.5% to 3.5%. The sequenced sample was PBMCs. Receptor source: a woman in her 50s in good health and CMV-seronegative.

This chain connects TRBV7-6 to TRBJ1-4, with 9 nucleotides matching TRBD1. Germline CDR1 is SGHVS and CDR2 is FNYEAQ. The CDR3 is 15 amino acids. With V trimmed by 5 bases and J by 7 bases, 8 bases remained unmatched. The CDR3 DNA reads TGTGCCAGCAGCCTACCGACAGGGGGACTTGAAAAACTGTTTTTT. Its translation is CASSLPTGGLEKLFF. Using reference TRBV7-6 and TRBJ1-4 for the parts outside the CDR3, the full variable domain is GAGVSQSPRYKVTKRGQDVALRCDPISGHVSLYWYRQALGQGPEFLTYFNYEAQQDKSGLPNDRFSAERPEGSISTLTIQRTEQRDSAMYRCASSLPTGGLEKLFFGSGTQLSVL.

The chain employs TRBV28 and TRBJ1-5; 9 nucleotides align to TRBD1. V was pared by 2 bases and J by 7 bases, with 3 bases of the junction left unmatched. This CDR3 has 14 amino acids. Germline assignment: CDR1 MDHEN and CDR2 SYDVKM. The CDR3 bases are TGTGCCAGCAGTTTAGAACAGGGGGCACAGCCCCAGCATTTT. Encoded protein: CASSLEQGAQPQHF.

This rearrangement joins TRBV30 to TRBJ1-6, with D possibly being TRBD1 (5 bases). Germline CDR1 GTSNPN, CDR2 SVGIG (reference sequence). V was cut by 4 bases and J by 7 bases, with 11 bases left in between. CDR3 size: 13 residues. CDR3 DNA sequence: TGTGCCTGGACCGGGGGAGGGAATTCACCCCTCCACTTT. Its translation: CAWTGGGNSPLHF.

This chain connects TRBV6-6 to TRBJ2-1, with TRBD2 matching 10 bases. J gave up 9 bases and V 5 bases, and 4 bases lay outside the gene matches. Germline V gene lookup returns CDR1 MNHNY and CDR2 SVGAGI (reference sequence). The CDR3 totals 13 residues. CDR3 DNA sequence: TGTGCCAGCAGTCAGCGGGAGGGCCTTGAGCAGTTCTTC. It codes for CASSQREGLEQFF.

The chain is built from TRBV27 and TRBJ2-3; the D is unclear. V was shortened by 8 bases and J by 2 bases, with 17 bases between the two germline ends. This CDR3 has 15 residues. CDR1 is MNHEY, CDR2 SMNVEV, per germline (reference sequence). For the CDR3, the DNA is TGTGCCAGCGCCCAGGCCGCTACCCCCACAGATACGCAGTATTTT. It yields the protein CASAQAATPTDTQYF.

This chain links TRBV9 with TRBJ2-1; the match to TRBD1 covers 10 bases. V shed 2 bases and J 5 bases; nucleotides not matched to a gene: 4. Germline V gives CDR1 SGDLS, CDR2 YYNGEE. The CDR3 is 15 amino acids. The CDR3 reads CASSVTGGIDNEQFF. For the CDR3, the DNA is TGTGCCAGCAGCGTGACAGGGGGCATAGACAATGAGCAGTTCTTC.

About this clone itself: The junction differs from germline at one of its ends, possibly a read error. This rearrangement joins TRBV7-9 to TRBJ2-7; 7 bases map to TRBD1. The CDR3 covers 15 residues. CDR1 SEHNR and CDR2 FQNEAQ come from the germline V gene (reference sequence). The CDR3 DNA reads TGTTCCAGCAGTCTGGACAGGATCTTTTCCTACGAGCAGTACTTC. Residues: CSSSLDRIFSYEQYF.

The genes are TRBV14 and TRBJ2-7; TRBD2 matches at 9 bases. V was pared by 1 base and J by 5 bases, with 9 bases of the junction left unmatched. Germline CDR1 SGHDN, CDR2 FVKESK. This CDR3 region has 16 residues. The CDR3 coding sequence is TGTGCCAGCAGCCAAGCCCCACTAGCGGGTTCCCACGAGCAGTACTTC. The encoded protein is CASSQAPLAGSHEQYF.

This chain joins TRBV7-2 and TRBJ2-2; a weak D match, TRBD1 (6 bases). Germline CDR1 is SGHTA and CDR2 is FQGNSA. The CDR3 covers 14 residues. Trimming pared 4 bases from V and 5 bases from J, leaving 11 bases between. The CDR3 region has the DNA TGTGCCAGCAGCTCGGCCACAGGGACCGGGGAGCTGTTTTTT. This encodes CASSSATGTGELFF.

The chain has TRBV5-4 and TRBJ1-3; D is unclear. Germline CDR1 and CDR2: SGHNT and YYREEE (reference sequence). Trimming took off 0 bases at V and 0 bases at J, with 4 bases between the two ends. The CDR3 is made up of 14 amino acids. The CDR3 DNA is TGTGCCAGCAGCTTGGGGGCCTCTGGAAACACCATATATTTT. Residues: CASSLGASGNTIYF.

The V and J genes are TRBV5-6 and TRBJ2-7, with D unclear. This CDR3 contains 15 residues. Germline-derived CDR1 and CDR2 are SGHDT and YYEEEE. Deletions cut 4 bases from V and 0 bases from J, with 14 bases between. This CDR3 is CASSPTGAVSYEQYF. The CDR3 DNA is TGTGCCAGCAGCCCCACGGGTGCAGTCTCCTACGAGCAGTACTTC.

V is TRBV29-1 and J is TRBJ2-7; D may be TRBD2 (5 bases). V shed 6 bases and J shed 6 bases, with 9 bases lying between them. The CDR3 is made up of 10 amino acids. CDR1 and CDR2 (germline): SQVTM, ANQGSEA. The chain's CDR3 is CSVGISEQYF. The CDR3 coding sequence is TGCAGCGTCGGGATCTCCGAGCAGTACTTC.

The V gene is TRBV2, the J gene TRBJ1-3; D ambiguous. CDR3 length: 14 residues. The ends were cut back, 4 bases at V and 0 bases at J, with 7 bases in the middle. The V gene's germline CDR1 is SNHLY and CDR2 FYNNEI. CDR3 bases: TGTGCCAGCAGTGGCGAGGGCTCTGGAAACACCATATATTTT. It yields the protein CASSGEGSGNTIYF.

This clone was counted between two and nine times. The chain links TRBV11-1 to TRBJ2-2; 10 positions match TRBD2. The CDR3 runs 17 residues. Germline trimming cut 3 bases from V and 0 bases from J; bases unmatched to any gene: 4. Germline V gives CDR1 SGHAT, CDR2 FQDESV (reference sequence). CDR3 nucleotides: TGTGCCAGCAGCTTCCCTGGGACTAGCGCGAACACCGGGGAGCTGTTTTTT. Its protein product is CASSFPGTSANTGELFF. Supplemented by reference TRBV11-1 and TRBJ2-2, the full variable domain reads EAEVAQSPRYKITEKSQAVAFWCDPISGHATLYWYRQILGQGPELLVQFQDESVVDDSQLPKDRFSAERLKGVDSTLKIQPAELGDSAMYLCASSFPGTSANTGELFFGEGSRLTVL.

This chain joins TRBV11-1 and TRBJ2-3, with 15 bases identical to TRBD2. The length of the CDR3 is 16 residues. The germline gives CDR1 SGHAT, CDR2 FQDESV (reference sequence). The V gene end was trimmed by 4 bases and the J gene end by 6 bases; junction bases not matched to a gene: 5. CDR3 region: CASSSGLAGGGDTQYF. The CDR3 region has the DNA TGTGCCAGCAGCTCGGGACTAGCGGGAGGAGGGGATACGCAGTATTTT.

Here the CDR3 DNA reads TGTGCCAGCACGCGGGGGGCTAACTATGGCTACACCTTC. Translated: CASTRGANYGYTF. The gene calls are TRBV6-5 and TRBJ1-2; maybe TRBD1 (5 bases). V lost 7 bases, J lost 0 bases, and 9 bases lay in between. The germline CDR1 and CDR2 sequences are MNHEY and SVGAGI. The CDR3 is 13 residues long.

The chain employs TRBV18 and TRBJ1-5, with D uncertain. The CDR3 loop spans 13 amino acids. The V gene lost 2 bases and the J gene lost 4 bases, with 6 bases spanning the gap. Germline-derived CDR1 and CDR2 are KGHSH and LQKENI. The DNA for the CDR3 is TGTGCCAGCTCACCAGAGAGAAATCAGCCCCAGCATTTT. It codes for CASSPERNQPQHF.

This clone was seen a handful of times. The J gene is TRBJ2-1, the V gene TRBV5-4; 11 bases line up with TRBD1. The CDR3 contains 15 residues. V gave up 4 bases and J gave up 8 bases; unmatched junction bases: 8. The germline gives CDR1 SGHNT, CDR2 YYREEE (reference sequence). CDR3 sequence: CASSPGTGGGDEQFF. The DNA of the CDR3 is TGTGCCAGCAGCCCCGGGACAGGGGGAGGCGATGAGCAGTTCTTC.

The CDR3 region is CASSQGGGTGNEKLFF. The CDR3 DNA reads TGCGCCAGCAGCCAAGGAGGAGGGACAGGGAATGAAAAACTGTTTTTT. The chain combines TRBV4-3 with TRBJ1-4; 9 bases fit TRBD1. Germline lookup yields CDR1 LGHNA and CDR2 YSLEER. The CDR3 extends over 16 amino acids. V lost 1 base to trimming and J lost 5 bases; unmatched junction nucleotides: 5.

The rearrangement uses TRBV4-1 and TRBJ2-1; 8 bases line up with TRBD2. V lost 3 bases and J lost 15; bases outside the gene matches: 10. The germline V gene has CDR1 MGHRA and CDR2 YSYEKL. The CDR3 covers 13 residues. The CDR3 sequence: CASSHPGREGRFF. In DNA, the CDR3 is TGCGCCAGCAGCCACCCCGGGAGGGAGGGGCGGTTCTTC.

The genes are TRBV6-1 and TRBJ1-5; the match to TRBD1 covers 7 bases. Germline-derived CDR1 and CDR2 are MNHNS and SASEGT. CDR3 size: 17 residues. The junction had 13 bases not matched to a gene; V was cut back by 1 base and J by 7 bases. The CDR3, as DNA: TGTGCCAGCAGTGAAGGGAGGGACAGTGGGTTCGGGCAGCCCCAGCATTTT. Residues: CASSEGRDSGFGQPQHF.

The gene calls are TRBV5-4 and TRBJ1-6, with TRBD1 matching 8 bases. CDR3 length: 18 amino acids. Per germline, CDR1 SGHNT and CDR2 YYREEE (reference sequence). Trimming removed 3 bases from V and 7 bases from J; junction bases left unmatched: 15. In DNA form, the CDR3 reads TGTGCCAGCAGCTCGCGGAGACCGGGACAGGTAGAAAATTCACCCCTCCACTTT. Translation gives CASSSRRPGQVENSPLHF.

The chain has TRBV5-5 and TRBJ2-3; 13 nucleotides line up with TRBD2. Germline V gives CDR1 SGHKS, CDR2 YYEKEE (reference sequence). The ends lost 7 bases at V and 8 bases at J; junction bases unmatched: 10. The length of the CDR3 is 15 residues. The CDR3 bases are TGTGCCAGCTACACCGGACTAGCGGGAGTCAGTACGCAGTATTTT. Translation gives CASYTGLAGVSTQYF.

V gene TRBV4-2 combines with J gene TRBJ1-5, with 9 bases aligning to TRBD1. V dropped 4 bases and J dropped 7; count of bases not matched to a gene: 11. This CDR3 is 16 amino acids long. From germline, CDR1 is LGHNA and CDR2 YNFKEQ. CDR3 sequence: CASSREGRTGEQPQHF. The CDR3 region has the DNA TGTGCCAGCAGCCGAGAGGGGCGGACAGGGGAACAGCCCCAGCATTTT.

The count of this clone is one. A read error may account for a junction end that differs from germline. This chain links TRBV7-9 with TRBJ1-1; D is unresolved. This CDR3 spans 12 amino acids. CDR1 SEHNR and CDR2 FQNEAQ come from the germline V gene (reference sequence). As DNA, the CDR3 is TGTTCCAGCAGCGCGTTGAGGACTGAAGCTTTCTTT. Translated: CSSSALRTEAFF. Full variable domain (remainder filled in from reference TRBV7-9 and TRBJ1-1): DTGVSQNPRHKITKRGQNVTFRCDPISEHNRLYWYRQTLGQGPEFLTYFQNEAQLEKSRLLSDRFSAERPKGSFSTLEIQRTEQGDSAMYLCSSSALRTEAFFGQGTRLTVV.

The chain couples TRBV29-1 to TRBJ2-7, with a possible D match to TRBD2 (5 bases). There are 13 residues in the CDR3. Germline V CDR1 and CDR2: SQVTM, ANQGSEA. Deletions cut 2 bases from V and 1 base from J, with 9 bases between. The CDR3 loop is CSVESGGSYEQYF. CDR3 sequence (DNA): TGCAGCGTTGAAAGCGGTGGATCCTACGAGCAGTACTTC.

The J gene is TRBJ2-7, the V gene TRBV5-6, with 8 bases identical to TRBD2. The CDR3 is 14 residues long. Germline values: CDR1 SGHDT, CDR2 YYEEEE. After removal of 2 bases from V and 4 bases from J, the junction contained 5 bases not matched to a gene. The chain's CDR3 is CASSFGRARYEQYF. CDR3 coding DNA: TGTGCCAGCAGCTTCGGGAGGGCGCGGTACGAGCAGTACTTC. Variable domain in full (rest from reference TRBV5-6 and TRBJ2-7): DAGVTQSPTHLIKTRGQQVTLRCSPKSGHDTVSWYQQALGQGPQFIFQYYEEEERQRGNFPDRFSGHQFPNYSSELNVNALLLGDSALYLCASSFGRARYEQYFGPGTRLTVT.

This clone has more than one count but fewer than ten. This chain joins TRBV6-1 and TRBJ2-2; 7 bases map to TRBD1. J was trimmed by 3 bases and V by 6 bases; bases with no gene match: 1. The CDR3 length is 13 residues. Germline CDR1 is MNHNS and CDR2 is SASEGT. This chain's CDR3 is CASSGQDTGELFF. The CDR3 bases are TGTGCCAGCAGCGGACAGGACACCGGGGAGCTGTTTTTT.